The 15 T cell receptor beta chains reported below all come from one sample, sequenced in a study of T cell responses to AZD1222 COVID-19 vaccine (dated by TCRdb to about 2021). Library generation was performed with the immunoSEQ multiplex PCR assay. The table was pulled from immuneACCESS by TCRdb, which kept in-frame rearrangements only. Such tables lose some clones; where checked, under half of the loss comes from unresolved V genes, and the rest has no known cause. For this sample the table gives around 170,000 clones, of which roughly 91% were detected only once. The biggest ten clones account for roughly 0.99% of the sample. This specimen's time point label, per the study, means: baseline before first vaccination. Here the sequenced sample was peripheral blood, taken on day 0 of AZD1222 vaccination. These receptors were taken from an adult in good health.

This chain connects TRBV19 to TRBJ2-3; D could derive from TRBD1 or TRBD2 (5 bases each). Germline CDR1 reads LNHDA; CDR2 reads SQIVND (reference sequence). This CDR3 spans 15 amino acids. Trimming cost V 7 bases and J 0 bases, with 14 bases left between them. As DNA, the CDR3 is TGTGCCAGTAACCCGGGACGGATTAGCACAGATACGCAGTATTTT. Translated: CASNPGRISTDTQYF.

The chain employs TRBV5-1 and TRBJ1-4; 12 positions match TRBD1. CDR1 SGHRS and CDR2 YFSETQ come from the germline V gene. CDR3 length: 16 amino acids. Unmatched junction bases numbered 6, after V lost 4 bases and J lost 5 bases. The CDR3, as DNA: TGCGCCAGCAGCCGGGACAGGGGGCCCGGAAATGAAAAACTGTTTTTT. It codes for CASSRDRGPGNEKLFF.

V and J are TRBV9 and TRBJ2-3; a possible D gene is TRBD2 (5 bases). This CDR3 is built from 13 residues. Germline CDR1 and CDR2: SGDLS and YYNGEE. The V end was cut by 3 bases, the J end by 9 bases, with 14 bases between. The CDR3 sequence is CASSEAPWRTQYF. The CDR3 DNA follows: TGTGCCAGCAGCGAGGCCCCGTGGAGGACGCAGTATTTT.

This clone was recorded once. J is TRBJ1-3 and V is TRBV7-2; D not resolved. Germline V lookup: CDR1 SGHTA, CDR2 FQGNSA. The CDR3 sequence is 14 residues long. V was pared by 7 bases and J by 5 bases, with 15 bases between. The CDR3 DNA reads TGTGCCAGCACCCCAGCGGGCTTTAGAAACACCATATATTTT. This encodes CASTPAGFRNTIYF.

This clone was observed a single time. V and J are TRBV7-2 and TRBJ1-1; the D is unclear. Trimming took 1 base from V and 1 from J, leaving 10 bases between them. The CDR3 consists of 15 residues. CDR1 SGHTA and CDR2 FQGNSA come from the germline V gene. The CDR3 sequence: CASSLGLGANTEAFF. CDR3 coding DNA: TGTGCCAGCAGCTTAGGGCTGGGAGCGAACACTGAAGCTTTCTTT.

This sequence joins TRBV7-3 and TRBJ2-1; 12 nucleotides align to TRBD2. This CDR3 is built from 15 residues. Unmatched junction bases numbered 5, after V lost 3 bases and J lost 8 bases. Germline V gene sequence: CDR1 SGHTA, CDR2 FQGTGA. For the CDR3, the DNA is TGTGCCAGCAGCTTCGGACTAGCGGGGTCCTATGAGCAGTTCTTC. It codes for CASSFGLAGSYEQFF.

The rearrangement uses TRBV20-1 and TRBJ2-7; a weak D match, TRBD1 (5 bases). Deletions cut 3 bases from V and 5 bases from J, with 11 bases between. Germline CDR1 and CDR2: DFQATT and SNEGSKA (reference sequence). This CDR3 contains 12 residues. This CDR3 reads CSASFQGNEQYF. The DNA for the CDR3 is TGCAGTGCTAGTTTCCAGGGTAACGAGCAGTACTTC.

As regards this clone: The germline gene is not matched at one end of the junction; a read error may be the cause. This chain uses TRBV7-2 with TRBJ1-2; the D gene is possibly TRBD1 (6 bases). The CDR3 sequence is 13 residues long. Germline V gene data show CDR1 as SGHTA and CDR2 as FQGNSA. This chain's CDR3 is CASSLGGTPTTFF. The CDR3 DNA reads TGTGCCAGCAGCTTAGGGGGGACACCCACTACCTTCTTC. Full variable domain (missing parts from reference TRBV7-2 and TRBJ1-2): GAGVSQSPSNKVTEKGKDVELRCDPISGHTALYWYRQSLGQGLEFLIYFQGNSAPDKSGLPSDRFSAERTGGSVSTLTIQRTQQEDSAVYLCASSLGGTPTTFFGSGTRLTVV.

The V gene is TRBV7-8, the J gene TRBJ1-5; the D is unclear. The CDR3 has 15 amino acids. From germline, CDR1 is SGHVS and CDR2 FQNEAQ. Trimming cost V 5 bases and J 3 bases, with 14 bases left between them. The CDR3 coding sequence is TGTGCCAGCAGCGGTGGCGCAGACCTCAATCAGCCCCAGCATTTT. It codes for CASSGGADLNQPQHF.

This rearrangement joins TRBV6-5 to TRBJ2-7; the D is unclear. The CDR3 contains 12 residues. The germline V gene has CDR1 MNHEY and CDR2 SVGAGI. V lost 6 bases, J lost 1 base, and 7 bases lay in between. Here the CDR3 reads CASRSTSYEQYF. The CDR3 DNA sequence: TGTGCCAGCAGGTCCACGTCCTACGAGCAGTACTTC.

V usage is TRBV7-7 and J usage is TRBJ2-1, with D possibly called TRBD1 or TRBD2 (5 bases each). Germline V gene lookup returns CDR1 SSHAT and CDR2 FNYEAQ (reference sequence). CDR3 size: 14 residues. V lost 1 base and J lost 6, with 10 bases in between. The DNA for the CDR3 is TGTGCCAGCAGCTTAGGTTCCGGGACCAATGAGCAGTTCTTC. This translates into CASSLGSGTNEQFF.

V gene TRBV27 combines with J gene TRBJ1-6; tentatively, D is TRBD1 (5 bases). Germline V gene sequence: CDR1 MNHEY, CDR2 SMNVEV (reference sequence). This CDR3 is 17 amino acids long. V was pared by 6 bases and J by 4 bases, with 19 bases between. The CDR3 spells CASRPVGAYEYNSPLHF. CDR3 sequence (DNA): TGTGCCAGCAGGCCTGTAGGGGCCTACGAATATAATTCACCCCTCCACTTT.

This chain connects TRBV28 to TRBJ1-6; 7 bases map to TRBD1. Germline assignment: CDR1 MDHEN and CDR2 SYDVKM. The CDR3 is 17 residues long. The junction had 11 bases not matched to a gene; V was cut back by 3 bases and J by 6 bases. The DNA of the CDR3 is TGTGCCAGCAGTTTGCCCGGGACAGAAGAGCCTAATTCACCCCTCCACTTT. Translation gives CASSLPGTEEPNSPLHF.

V usage is TRBV19 and J usage is TRBJ1-3; 8 bases agree with TRBD1. CDR3 length: 15 residues. Trimming removed 4 bases from V and 0 bases from J; junction bases left unmatched: 2. Germline CDR1 is LNHDA and CDR2 is SQIVND (reference sequence). The CDR3 spells CASSTGTGSGNTIYF. DNA for the CDR3: TGTGCCAGTAGTACCGGGACAGGCTCTGGAAACACCATATATTTT.

This chain joins TRBV7-7 and TRBJ2-1; TRBD2 aligns across 11 bases. This CDR3 is 17 amino acids long. Germline assignment: CDR1 SSHAT and CDR2 FNYEAQ (reference sequence). V trimming: 6 bases; J trimming: 4 bases; junction bases outside the gene matches: 11. CDR3 loop: CASSRTSGSASYNEQFF. The CDR3 DNA reads as TGTGCCAGCAGTCGTACTAGCGGGAGTGCGTCATACAATGAGCAGTTCTTC.